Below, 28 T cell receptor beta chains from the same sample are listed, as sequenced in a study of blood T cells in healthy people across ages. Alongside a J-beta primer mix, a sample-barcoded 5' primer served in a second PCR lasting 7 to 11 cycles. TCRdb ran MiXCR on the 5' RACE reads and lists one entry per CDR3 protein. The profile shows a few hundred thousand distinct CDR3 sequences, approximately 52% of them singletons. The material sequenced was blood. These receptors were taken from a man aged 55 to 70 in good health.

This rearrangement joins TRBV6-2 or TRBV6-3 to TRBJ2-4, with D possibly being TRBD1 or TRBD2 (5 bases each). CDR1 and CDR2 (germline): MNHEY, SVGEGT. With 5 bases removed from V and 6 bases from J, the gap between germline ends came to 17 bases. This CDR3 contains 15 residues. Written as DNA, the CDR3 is TGTGCCAGCAGTCCCTGGGGATCTGGGACAAACATTCAGTACTTC. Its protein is CASSPWGSGTNIQYF.

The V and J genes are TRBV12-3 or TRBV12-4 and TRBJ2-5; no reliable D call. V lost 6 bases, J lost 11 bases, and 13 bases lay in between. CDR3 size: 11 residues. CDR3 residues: CASSRYNEQYF. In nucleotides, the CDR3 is TGTGCCAGCAGCCGATACAATGAGCAGTACTTC.

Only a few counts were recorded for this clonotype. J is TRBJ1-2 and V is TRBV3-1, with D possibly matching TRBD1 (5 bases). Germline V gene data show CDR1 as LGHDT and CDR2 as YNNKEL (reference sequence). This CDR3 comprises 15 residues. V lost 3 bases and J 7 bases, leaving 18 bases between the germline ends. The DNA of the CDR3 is TGTGCCAGCAGCCATCGGGACCGACCCCGAGGTGGCTACACCTTC. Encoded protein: CASSHRDRPRGGYTF.

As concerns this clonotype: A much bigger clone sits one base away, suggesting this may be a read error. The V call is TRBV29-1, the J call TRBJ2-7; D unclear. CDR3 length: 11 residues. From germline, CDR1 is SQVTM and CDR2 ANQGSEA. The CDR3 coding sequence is TGCAGCGGTGAAGTCATGGACGAGCAGTACTTC. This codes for CSGEVMDEQYF.

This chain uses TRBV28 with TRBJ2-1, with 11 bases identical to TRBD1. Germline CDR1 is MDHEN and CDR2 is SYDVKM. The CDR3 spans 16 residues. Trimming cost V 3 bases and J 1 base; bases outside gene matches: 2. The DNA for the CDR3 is TGTGCCAGCAGTTTGGGGACAGGGGGGTCCTACAATGAGCAGTTCTTC. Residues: CASSLGTGGSYNEQFF.

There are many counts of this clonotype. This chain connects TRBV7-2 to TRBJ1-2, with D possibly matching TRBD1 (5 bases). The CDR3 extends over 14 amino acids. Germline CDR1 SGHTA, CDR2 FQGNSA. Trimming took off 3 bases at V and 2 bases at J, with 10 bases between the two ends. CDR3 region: CASSFPGGNYGYTF. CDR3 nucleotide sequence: TGTGCCAGCAGCTTCCCTGGGGGAAACTATGGCTACACCTTC.

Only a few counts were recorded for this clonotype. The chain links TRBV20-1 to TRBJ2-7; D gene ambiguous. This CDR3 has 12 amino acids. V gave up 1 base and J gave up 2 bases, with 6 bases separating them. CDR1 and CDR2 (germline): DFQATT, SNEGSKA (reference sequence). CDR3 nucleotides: TGCAGTGCTAGAGGGGAACCCTACGAGCAGTACTTC. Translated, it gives CSARGEPYEQYF.

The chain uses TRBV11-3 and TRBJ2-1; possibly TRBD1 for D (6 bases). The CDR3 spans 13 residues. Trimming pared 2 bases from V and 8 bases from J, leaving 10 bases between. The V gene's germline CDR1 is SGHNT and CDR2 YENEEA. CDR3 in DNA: TGTGCCAGCAGCTTAAGGTACAGGGATGAGCAGTTCTTC. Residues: CASSLRYRDEQFF.

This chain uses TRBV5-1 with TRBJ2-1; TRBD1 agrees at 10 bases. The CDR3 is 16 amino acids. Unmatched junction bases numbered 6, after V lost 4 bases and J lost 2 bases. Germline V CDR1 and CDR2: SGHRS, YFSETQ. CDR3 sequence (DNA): TGCGCCAGCAGCCAGTTCGGGACAGGGGCCTACAATGAGCAGTTCTTC. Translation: CASSQFGTGAYNEQFF.

CDR3 residues: CASSFTGLPSFGEQYF. The CDR3, as DNA: TGTGCCAGCAGTTTTACGGGCCTCCCGTCATTCGGCGAGCAGTACTTC. The chain employs TRBV6-2 or TRBV6-3 and TRBJ2-5, with D hard to call. TRBJ2-7 matches the DNA end more closely, so the J call is doubtful. Germline values: CDR1 MNHEY, CDR2 SVGEGT. This CDR3 has 16 residues.

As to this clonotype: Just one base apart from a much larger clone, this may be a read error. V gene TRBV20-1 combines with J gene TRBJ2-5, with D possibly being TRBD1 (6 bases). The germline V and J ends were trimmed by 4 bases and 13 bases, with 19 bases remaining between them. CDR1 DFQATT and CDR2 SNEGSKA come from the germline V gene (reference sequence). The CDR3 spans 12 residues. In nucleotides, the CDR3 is TGCAGTGCTACAGGGGCCCCCCGCGAGCGGTACTTC. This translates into CSATGAPRERYF.

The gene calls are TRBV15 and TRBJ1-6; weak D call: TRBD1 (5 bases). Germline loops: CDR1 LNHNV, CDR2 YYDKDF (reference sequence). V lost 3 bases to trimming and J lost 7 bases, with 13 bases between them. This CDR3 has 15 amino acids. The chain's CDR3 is CATSRSQGRNSPLHF. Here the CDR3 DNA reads TGTGCCACCAGCAGGTCCCAGGGCCGGAATTCACCCCTCCACTTT.

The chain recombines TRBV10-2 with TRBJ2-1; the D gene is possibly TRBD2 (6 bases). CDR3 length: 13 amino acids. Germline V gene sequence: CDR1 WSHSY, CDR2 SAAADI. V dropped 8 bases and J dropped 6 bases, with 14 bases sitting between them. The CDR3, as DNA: TGCGCCAGCGGGGACTCCTCGGGCAATGAGCAGTTCTTC. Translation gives CASGDSSGNEQFF.

The CDR3 DNA sequence: TGTGCCAGCAGCTCGTTCAGGAGGCCGGGACTAGCGGACACAGATACGCAGTATTTT. This encodes CASSSFRRPGLADTDTQYF. The V and J genes are TRBV11-2 and TRBJ2-3; 11 bases agree with TRBD2. Germline V gene lookup returns CDR1 SGHAT and CDR2 FQNNGV. The CDR3 is made up of 19 amino acids. Trimming removed 4 bases from V and 2 bases from J; junction bases left unmatched: 14. Full variable domain (rest looked up from reference TRBV11-2 and TRBJ2-3): EAGVAQSPRYKIIEKRQSVAFWCNPISGHATLYWYQQILGQGPKLLIQFQNNGVVDDSQLPKDRFSAERLKGVDSTLKIQPAKLEDSAVYLCASSSFRRPGLADTDTQYFGPGTRLTVL.

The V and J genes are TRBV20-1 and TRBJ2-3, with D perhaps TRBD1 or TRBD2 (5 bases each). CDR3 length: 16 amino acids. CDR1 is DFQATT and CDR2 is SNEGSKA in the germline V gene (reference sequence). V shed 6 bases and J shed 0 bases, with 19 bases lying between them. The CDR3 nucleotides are TGCAGTGCAACTCCGGGGCTCCCCTTAAGCACAGATACGCAGTATTTT. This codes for CSATPGLPLSTDTQYF.

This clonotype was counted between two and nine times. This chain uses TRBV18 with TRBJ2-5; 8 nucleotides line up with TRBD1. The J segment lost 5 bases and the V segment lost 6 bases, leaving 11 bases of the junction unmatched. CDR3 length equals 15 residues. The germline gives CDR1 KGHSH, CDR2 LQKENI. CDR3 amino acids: CASSSDQGARETQYF. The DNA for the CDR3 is TGTGCCAGCTCCTCGGACCAGGGGGCGCGGGAGACCCAGTACTTC.

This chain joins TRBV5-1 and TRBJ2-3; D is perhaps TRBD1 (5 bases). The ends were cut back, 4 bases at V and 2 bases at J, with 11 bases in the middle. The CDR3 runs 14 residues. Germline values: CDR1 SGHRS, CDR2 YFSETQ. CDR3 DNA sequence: TGCGCCAGCAGCACCGGACATTCCACAGATACGCAGTATTTT. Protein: CASSTGHSTDTQYF.

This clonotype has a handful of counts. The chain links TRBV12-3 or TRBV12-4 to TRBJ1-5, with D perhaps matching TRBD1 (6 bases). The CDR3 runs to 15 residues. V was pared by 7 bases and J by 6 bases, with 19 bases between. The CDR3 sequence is CASTRGRGAGQPQHF. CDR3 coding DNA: TGTGCCAGCACCCGCGGGCGGGGGGCGGGTCAGCCCCAGCATTTT.

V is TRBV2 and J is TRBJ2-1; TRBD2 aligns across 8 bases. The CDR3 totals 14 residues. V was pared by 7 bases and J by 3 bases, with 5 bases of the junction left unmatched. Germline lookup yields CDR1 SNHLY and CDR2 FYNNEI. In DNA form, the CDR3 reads TGTGCCAGCAAAGCGGGAGAAGTCTACAATGAGCAGTTCTTC. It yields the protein CASKAGEVYNEQFF.

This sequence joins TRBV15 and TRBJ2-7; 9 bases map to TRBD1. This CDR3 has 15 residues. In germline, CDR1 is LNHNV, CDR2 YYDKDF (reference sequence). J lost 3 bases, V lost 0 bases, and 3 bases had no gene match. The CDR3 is CATSRDLTGGYEQYF. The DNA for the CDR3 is TGTGCCACCAGCAGAGACCTGACAGGGGGCTACGAGCAGTACTTC.

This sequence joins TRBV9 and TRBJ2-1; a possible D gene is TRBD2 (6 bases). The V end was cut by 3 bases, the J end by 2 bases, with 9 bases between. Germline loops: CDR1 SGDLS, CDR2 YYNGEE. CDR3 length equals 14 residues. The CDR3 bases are TGTGCCAGCAGCGGGGCGGGAACCTACAATGAGCAGTTCTTC. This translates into CASSGAGTYNEQFF. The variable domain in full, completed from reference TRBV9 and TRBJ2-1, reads DSGVTQTPKHLITATGQRVTLRCSPRSGDLSVYWYQQSLDQGLQFLIQYYNGEERAKGNILERFSAQQFPDLHSELNLSSLELGDSALYFCASSGAGTYNEQFFGPGTRLTVL.

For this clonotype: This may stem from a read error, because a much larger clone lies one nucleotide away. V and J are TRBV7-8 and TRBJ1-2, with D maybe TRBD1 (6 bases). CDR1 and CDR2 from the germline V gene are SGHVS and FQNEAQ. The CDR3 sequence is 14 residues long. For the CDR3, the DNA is TGTGCCAGCATCTTAAGGGACAAAAACTATGGCTACACCTTC. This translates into CASILRDKNYGYTF.

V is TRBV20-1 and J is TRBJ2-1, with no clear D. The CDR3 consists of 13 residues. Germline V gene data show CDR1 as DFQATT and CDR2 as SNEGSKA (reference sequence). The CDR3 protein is CRATHADYNEQFF. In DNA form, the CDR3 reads TGCAGGGCAACTCACGCAGATTACAATGAGCAGTTCTTC.

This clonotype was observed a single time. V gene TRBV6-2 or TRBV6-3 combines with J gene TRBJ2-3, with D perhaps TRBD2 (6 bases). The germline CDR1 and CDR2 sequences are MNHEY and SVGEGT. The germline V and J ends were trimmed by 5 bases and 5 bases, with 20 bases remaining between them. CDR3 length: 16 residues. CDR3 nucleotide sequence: TGTGCCAGCAGTCAAGGACTTATCCTGGGAGGAGATACGCAGTATTTT. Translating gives CASSQGLILGGDTQYF.

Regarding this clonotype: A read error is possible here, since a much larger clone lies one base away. In DNA, the CDR3 is TGCAGTGCTAGAGTGTTGGGACAGGGGCAATCCTACGAGCGGTACTTC. The encoded protein is CSARVLGQGQSYERYF. J is TRBJ2-5 and V is TRBV20-1; TRBD1 aligns across 10 bases. Germline V gene sequence: CDR1 DFQATT, CDR2 SNEGSKA (reference sequence). The CDR3 runs to 16 residues. V lost 1 base to trimming and J lost 13 bases; unmatched junction nucleotides: 18.

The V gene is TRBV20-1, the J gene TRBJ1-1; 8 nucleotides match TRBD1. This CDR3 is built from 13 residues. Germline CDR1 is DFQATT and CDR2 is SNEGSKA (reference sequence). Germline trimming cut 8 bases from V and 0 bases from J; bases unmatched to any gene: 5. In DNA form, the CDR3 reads TGCAGTCCACAACAGGGGGTGAACACTGAAGCTTTCTTT. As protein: CSPQQGVNTEAFF.

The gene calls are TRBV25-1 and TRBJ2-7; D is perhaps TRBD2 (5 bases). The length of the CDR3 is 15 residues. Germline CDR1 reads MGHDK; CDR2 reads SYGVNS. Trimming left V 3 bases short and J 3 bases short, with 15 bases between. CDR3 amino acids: CASSDPGSEIYEQYF. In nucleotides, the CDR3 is TGTGCCAGCAGTGATCCTGGGAGCGAGATCTACGAGCAGTACTTC.

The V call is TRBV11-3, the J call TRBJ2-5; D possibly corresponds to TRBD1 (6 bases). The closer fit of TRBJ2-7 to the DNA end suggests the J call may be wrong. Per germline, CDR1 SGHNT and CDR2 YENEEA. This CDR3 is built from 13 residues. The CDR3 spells CASSFRTGYEQYF. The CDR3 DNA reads TGTGCCAGCAGCTTCCGTACAGGGTACGAGCAGTACTTC.